The 12 T cell receptor beta chains given below trace back to one sample, sequenced in a study of technical replicates of blood from a handful of donors. Measured with immunoSEQ multiplex PCR; TCRdb has only the in-frame clones, and not every one. The data contain about 95,000 clones, roughly 95% of them singletons. The sequencing input was T cells isolated from PBMCs. These receptors all stem from a human donor in good health.

The genes are TRBV4-3 and TRBJ1-1; 9 nucleotides agree with TRBD1. Germline CDR1 LGHNA, CDR2 YSLEER. Trimming at V came to 7 bases and at J to 5 bases, leaving 5 bases not matched to a gene. The CDR3 has 13 amino acids. The CDR3 sequence: CASTLDRGTEAFF. Here the CDR3 DNA reads TGCGCCAGCACCCTGGACAGGGGTACTGAAGCTTTCTTT.

The chain uses TRBV7-9 and TRBJ2-7; D gene unclear. Between the trimmed V and J ends, which lost 3 bases and 3 bases, there was a span of 9 bases. Germline V lookup: CDR1 SEHNR, CDR2 FQNEAQ (reference sequence). The CDR3 loop spans 13 amino acids. The CDR3 is CASSFRQVYEQYF. As DNA, the CDR3 is TGTGCCAGCAGCTTTCGGCAGGTCTACGAGCAGTACTTC.

V is TRBV11-2 and J is TRBJ2-7; D possibly corresponds to TRBD1 (5 bases). Germline V CDR1 and CDR2: SGHAT, FQNNGV. This CDR3 is built from 16 residues. The ends were cut back, 5 bases at V and 2 bases at J, with 19 bases in the middle. The CDR3 here is CASSPTQDTSPYEQYF. The CDR3 coding sequence is TGTGCCAGCAGCCCCACACAGGACACCTCCCCCTACGAGCAGTACTTC.

The J gene is TRBJ2-3, the V gene TRBV5-1; 7 bases are a match to TRBD1. The CDR3 is 16 residues long. Germline CDR1 SGHRS, CDR2 YFSETQ. After removal of 4 bases from V and 4 bases from J, the junction contained 12 bases not matched to a gene. CDR3 in amino acids: CASSTGTVVVSDTQYF. The CDR3 DNA reads TGCGCCAGCAGCACCGGGACAGTGGTAGTCTCAGATACGCAGTATTTT.

This sequence joins TRBV30 and TRBJ1-2; D might be TRBD1 (6 bases). The V and J ends lost 2 bases and 6 bases respectively, with 13 bases between them. Looked up from germline, CDR1 is GTSNPN and CDR2 is SVGIG (reference sequence). CDR3 length equals 13 residues. CDR3 nucleotide sequence: TGTGCCTGGAGTCAGGAAGGGGGAAATGGCTACACCTTC. Amino acids: CAWSQEGGNGYTF.

V and J are TRBV7-9 and TRBJ1-1, with D unresolved. Trimming removed 5 bases from V and 0 bases from J, with 7 bases in between. The CDR3 length is 13 residues. Looked up from germline, CDR1 is SEHNR and CDR2 is FQNEAQ (reference sequence). Written as DNA, the CDR3 is TGTGCCAGCAGCCCGGTCGTGAACACTGAAGCTTTCTTT. Its protein product is CASSPVVNTEAFF.

V and J are TRBV29-1 and TRBJ2-7; no firm D call. The CDR3 contains 13 residues. Germline V lookup: CDR1 SQVTM, CDR2 ANQGSEA. V lost 2 bases to trimming and J lost 0 bases, with 8 bases between them. The CDR3 spells CSVESQNSYEQYF. CDR3 bases: TGCAGCGTTGAATCCCAGAACTCCTACGAGCAGTACTTC.

The J gene is TRBJ1-1, the V gene TRBV28; no clear D. V shed 5 bases and J shed 6 bases, with 13 bases lying between them. The CDR3 sequence is 13 residues long. CDR1 and CDR2 from the germline V gene are MDHEN and SYDVKM. In DNA, the CDR3 is TGTGCCAGCAGTACCCCTACCGAAGCTGAAGCTTTCTTT. It is translated as CASSTPTEAEAFF.

The chain has TRBV9 and TRBJ2-7; 7 nucleotides agree with TRBD2. V was pared by 4 bases and J by 2 bases, with 9 bases of the junction left unmatched. The CDR3 covers 15 residues. Germline lookup yields CDR1 SGDLS and CDR2 YYNGEE. The CDR3 DNA is TGTGCCAGCAGCCTTGGGGGGGGTGGAACCTACGAGCAGTACTTC. Amino acid sequence: CASSLGGGGTYEQYF. Filled out from reference TRBV9 and TRBJ2-7, the complete variable domain reads DSGVTQTPKHLITATGQRVTLRCSPRSGDLSVYWYQQSLDQGLQFLIQYYNGEERAKGNILERFSAQQFPDLHSELNLSSLELGDSALYFCASSLGGGGTYEQYFGPGTRLTVT.

Remarks on this clone: Other DNA sequences in the sample encode the same CDR3. The rearrangement uses TRBV9 and TRBJ2-7; 7 nucleotides agree with TRBD2. J lost 3 bases, V lost 2 bases, and 2 bases had no gene match. CDR3 length: 13 amino acids. Per germline, CDR1 SGDLS and CDR2 YYNGEE. This chain's CDR3 is CASSVGGSYEQYF. CDR3 DNA sequence: TGTGCCAGCAGCGTCGGCGGGAGCTACGAGCAGTACTTC.

The V gene is TRBV11-2, the J gene TRBJ2-3, with TRBD2 identical over 8 bases. This CDR3 comprises 16 residues. The V gene's germline CDR1 is SGHAT and CDR2 FQNNGV. Unmatched junction bases numbered 9, after V lost 2 bases and J lost 5 bases. CDR3 bases: TGTGCCAGCAGCTTATCGTCGGGAGGGCGGGTAGATACGCAGTATTTT. This encodes CASSLSSGGRVDTQYF.

The genes are TRBV12-2 and TRBJ2-4; whether TRBD1, the table's D call, matches the DNA was not checked. TRBV12-2 is a pseudogene. The CDR3 contains 15 residues. In DNA form, the CDR3 reads TGTGCAAGTCGTCCGGATAAGGACAGGGAAAACATTCAGTACTTC. Residues: CASRPDKDRENIQYF.